These T cell receptor beta chains were read from a single sample in a study of T cells after yellow fever vaccination. MiXCR, applied by TCRdb to the 5' RACE reads, yields one record per CDR3 protein. The table includes 350,000 to 450,000 distinct CDR3 sequences, around 20% detected once. Sequenced here: PBMCs, sampled before the yellow fever booster vaccination. These receptors came from a man aged 18 to 30 who received the YFV17D yellow fever vaccine. Both conserved end residues are part of each CDR3. Each record gives: V gene, D gene, CDR3 protein. D genes are given only for firm matches.

TRBV11-3,.,CASSLTGKAYEQYF
TRBV6-6,TRBD2,CASSPSGGKYEQYF
TRBV7-2,.,CASSPTREETQYF
TRBV3-1,.,CASSQDQSNQPQHF
TRBV19,.,CASSRGMDEQYF
TRBV7-2,TRBD1,CASSLAGQGTDTQYF
TRBV6-5,.,CASRRGQFGTNSPLHF
TRBV27,.,CASSLGRDAFF
TRBV20-1,.,CSAFRRDGTQYF
TRBV11-2,.,CASSFGQLAKNIQYF
TRBV18,.,CASSPTPLETQYF
TRBV20-1,TRBD1,CSARTGGSYNEQFF
TRBV5-1,TRBD1,CASSSGTESGEAFF
TRBV5-4,.,CASTLGATDTQYF
TRBV7-2,.,CASSLVTGGEAFF
TRBV4-1,TRBD1,CASSQQGATYEQYF
TRBV29-1,.,CSVAGGYSSQYF
TRBV7-6,TRBD2,CASSRGLAGGEQFF
TRBV15,TRBD2,CATSRDLGSSGQFF
TRBV6-5,.,CASSYAGMNTEAFF
TRBV9,.,CASGKGLNQPQHF
TRBV3-1,.,CASSHRGSPGELFF
TRBV7-9,.,CASSDLGDPDTQYF
TRBV5-1,.,CASRTGGLMAGENTEAFF
TRBV4-3,.,CASSQGDTLTDTEAFF
TRBV7-2,.,CASSLAAGPDGFYEQYF
TRBV2,.,CASSRHLSETQYF
TRBV6-5,TRBD1,CASSYSRGNEQYF
TRBV6-4,.,CASMTRVYYEQFF
TRBV29-1,TRBD2,CSADRGGTDTQYF
TRBV27,.,CASSSLGAGRGEQFF
TRBV12-3/TRBV12-4,TRBD2,CASSGGANEQFF